This TCR beta chain was recorded in a study of T cells in Graves' hyperthyroidism and ophthalmopathy. There are many counts of this clonotype. CDR1 is MNHNS, CDR2 SASEGT, per germline. V dropped 6 bases and J dropped 9 bases, with 24 bases sitting between them. The CDR3 length is 15 residues. It was RNA transcripts that yielded the amplified TCR beta CDR3 regions. The TCR CDR3 first-round RT-PCR relied on the HTBI primer set. TCRdb ran MiXCR on the multiplex PCR reads and lists one entry per CDR3 protein. The data contain hundreds of thousands of distinct CDR3 sequences, around 13% of them singletons. This receptor was taken from a woman between 40 and 50 years old with Graves' hyperthyroidism. The rearrangement links TRBV6-1 to TRBJ2-7; no definite D call. The sequenced material came from blood. As DNA, the CDR3 is TGTGCCAGCAGCGATATGGACGGTGTCACCATACGGCAGTACTTC. It codes for CASSDMDGVTIRQYF.